Below, 13 T cell receptor beta chains from the same sample are listed, as sequenced in a study of blood T cell repertoires in COVID-19. The assay was immunoSEQ multiplex PCR, and TCRdb's table has in-frame clones only and misses some. The data hold about 330,000 clones, with 87% observed a single time. The sequencing sample was made of PBMCs or T cells enriched from blood (not recorded which). Receptor source: a woman aged 25-40 years who had recovered from COVID-19.

This clone has only one observation. The chain links TRBV15 to TRBJ2-3, with TRBD2 matching over 8 bases. V shed 1 base and J 2 bases; nucleotides not matched to a gene: 11. Germline loops: CDR1 LNHNV, CDR2 YYDKDF (reference sequence). CDR3 length: 18 residues. DNA of the CDR3: TGTGCCACCAGCAGAGGACTCACTACTAGCGGCTCCACAGATACGCAGTATTTT. This translates into CATSRGLTTSGSTDTQYF.

V gene TRBV7-9 combines with J gene TRBJ1-1; TRBD1 is a possible D gene (6 bases). The CDR3 has 15 residues. CDR1 SEHNR and CDR2 FQNEAQ come from the germline V gene (reference sequence). Trimming removed 3 bases from V and 1 base from J, with 12 bases in between. CDR3 coding DNA: TGTGCCAGCAGCTTGGGTGACAGGCAGAACACTGAAGCTTTCTTT. Protein product: CASSLGDRQNTEAFF.

The rearrangement links TRBV6-5 to TRBJ1-5; D uncertain. V was clipped by 2 bases and J by 3 bases, with 11 bases between them. CDR3 length equals 15 residues. Germline CDR1 and CDR2: MNHEY and SVGAGI. The CDR3 DNA follows: TGTGCCAGCAGTTACGATAACTCCCCCAATCAGCCCCAGCATTTT. It yields the protein CASSYDNSPNQPQHF.

The chain has TRBV5-1 and TRBJ1-6; possible D gene TRBD1, 6 bases. The V end was cut by 5 bases, the J end by 11 bases, with 14 bases between. This CDR3 has 13 amino acids. Germline CDR1 is SGHRS and CDR2 is YFSETQ. This chain's CDR3 is CASRTDRLAPLHF. The CDR3 nucleotides are TGCGCCAGCAGAACCGACAGGCTGGCACCCCTCCACTTT.

The J gene is TRBJ1-1, the V gene TRBV19; D is unresolved. This CDR3 has 12 amino acids. The germline V gene encodes CDR1 LNHDA and CDR2 SQIVND (reference sequence). V dropped 7 bases and J dropped 5 bases, with 11 bases sitting between them. CDR3 bases: TGTGCCAGTATCTCGGGGAGAACTGAAGCTTTCTTT. It yields the protein CASISGRTEAFF.

The chain couples TRBV6-5 to TRBJ2-1; the match to TRBD2 covers 8 bases. The J segment lost 9 bases and the V segment lost 2 bases, leaving 9 bases of the junction unmatched. The CDR3 sequence is 15 residues long. Germline V CDR1 and CDR2: MNHEY, SVGAGI. This CDR3 is CASSYGTSGWGEQFF. In nucleotides, the CDR3 is TGTGCCAGCAGTTACGGAACTAGCGGATGGGGTGAGCAGTTCTTC.

V usage is TRBV19 and J usage is TRBJ1-1; 9 bases line up with TRBD1. Trimming took 3 bases from V and 4 from J; bases not matched to a gene: 6. The germline CDR1 and CDR2 sequences are LNHDA and SQIVND (reference sequence). This CDR3 spans 15 amino acids. CDR3 nucleotides: TGTGCCAGTAGTATGTCCGACAGGGGGGGCACTGAAGCTTTCTTT. Protein product: CASSMSDRGGTEAFF.

The gene calls are TRBV7-3 and TRBJ1-5, with D unresolved. Trimming left V 5 bases short and J 0 bases short, with 26 bases between. Per the germline V gene, CDR1 is SGHTA and CDR2 is FQGTGA. The length of the CDR3 is 20 residues. The CDR3 bases are TGTGCCAGCAGCGACCAAAGCGGCGGCAGACCTCTCAATAGCAATCAGCCCCAGCATTTT. Translated: CASSDQSGGRPLNSNQPQHF.

The J gene is TRBJ1-2, the V gene TRBV19; TRBD1 matches 9 bases. V shed 10 bases and J 8 bases; nucleotides not matched to a gene: 8. CDR3 length equals 12 residues. The germline CDR1 and CDR2 sequences are LNHDA and SQIVND (reference sequence). The CDR3, as DNA: TGTGCCACCCAGAGGGACAGGGAGGGCTACACCTTC. This sequence encodes CATQRDREGYTF.

The CDR3 bases are TGTGCCAGCAGCCAAGGTCGCGGAGGGCTCCAGCCCCAGCATTTT. Translation gives CASSQGRGGLQPQHF. The V and J genes are TRBV3-1 (or the pseudogene TRBV3-2) and TRBJ1-5; no clear D gene. Germline loops: CDR1 LGHDT, CDR2 YNNKEL (reference sequence). This CDR3 has 15 amino acids. V was clipped by 1 base and J by 7 bases, with 14 bases between them.

The V call is TRBV7-2, the J call TRBJ2-7; D perhaps matches TRBD2 (6 bases). In germline, CDR1 is SGHTA, CDR2 FQGNSA. Trimming removed 5 bases at V and 2 bases at J, with 13 bases between. The CDR3 covers 14 residues. DNA of the CDR3: TGTGCCAGCAGCCCGGGGGAGACACCCTACGAGCAGTACTTC. Protein product: CASSPGETPYEQYF.

This clone was recorded only once. This chain joins TRBV15 and TRBJ1-2, with a weak D call TRBD1 (5 bases). Germline CDR1 reads LNHNV; CDR2 reads YYDKDF (reference sequence). Trimming cost V 4 bases and J 3 bases, with 15 bases left between them. The CDR3 length is 15 residues. The CDR3 DNA follows: TGTGCCACCAGCAAAAGGCCGGGGGGGGACTATGGCTACACCTTC. Translating gives CATSKRPGGDYGYTF.

This rearrangement joins TRBV6-2 or TRBV6-3 to TRBJ1-1; D might be TRBD1 (6 bases). Trimming removed 4 bases at V and 6 bases at J, with 18 bases between. Germline lookup yields CDR1 MNHEY and CDR2 SVGEGT. This CDR3 has 15 residues. The CDR3 nucleotides are TGTGCCAGCAGTTGGGCCCTAAGTGGGGGCGCTGAAGCTTTCTTT. Its translation: CASSWALSGGAEAFF.